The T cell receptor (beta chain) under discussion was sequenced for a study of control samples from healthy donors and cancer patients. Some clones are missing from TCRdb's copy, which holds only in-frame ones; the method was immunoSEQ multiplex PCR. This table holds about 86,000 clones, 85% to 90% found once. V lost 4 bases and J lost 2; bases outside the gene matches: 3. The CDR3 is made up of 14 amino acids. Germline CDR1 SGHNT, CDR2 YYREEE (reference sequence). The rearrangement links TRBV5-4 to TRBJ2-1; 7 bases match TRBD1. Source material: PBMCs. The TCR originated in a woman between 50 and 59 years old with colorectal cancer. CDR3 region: CASSPGTAYNEQFF. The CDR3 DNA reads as TGTGCCAGCAGCCCCGGGACAGCCTACAATGAGCAGTTCTTC.